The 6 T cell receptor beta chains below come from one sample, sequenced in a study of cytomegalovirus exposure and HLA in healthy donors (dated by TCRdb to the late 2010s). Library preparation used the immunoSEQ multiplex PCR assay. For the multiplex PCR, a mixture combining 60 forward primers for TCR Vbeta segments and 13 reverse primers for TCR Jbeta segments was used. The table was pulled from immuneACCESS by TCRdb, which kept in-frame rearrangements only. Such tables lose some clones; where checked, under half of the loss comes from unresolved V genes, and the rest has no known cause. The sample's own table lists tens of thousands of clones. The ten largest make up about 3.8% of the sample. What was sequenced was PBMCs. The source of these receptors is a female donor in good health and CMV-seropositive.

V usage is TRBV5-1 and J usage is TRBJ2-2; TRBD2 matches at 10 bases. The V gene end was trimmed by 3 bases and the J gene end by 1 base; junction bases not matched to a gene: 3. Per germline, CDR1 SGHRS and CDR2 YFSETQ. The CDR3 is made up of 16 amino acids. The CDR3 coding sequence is TGCGCCAGCAGCTCCGCTAGCGGGGGGAACACCGGGGAGCTGTTTTTT. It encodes CASSSASGGNTGELFF.

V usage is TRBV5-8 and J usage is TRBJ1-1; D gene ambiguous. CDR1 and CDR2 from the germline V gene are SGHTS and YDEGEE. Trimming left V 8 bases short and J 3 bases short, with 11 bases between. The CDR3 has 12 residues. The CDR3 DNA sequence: TGTGCCAGGAGCGGTCGGGACACTGAAGCTTTCTTT. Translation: CARSGRDTEAFF. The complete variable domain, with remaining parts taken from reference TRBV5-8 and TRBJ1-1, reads EAGVTQSPTHLIKTRGQQATLRCSPISGHTSVYWYQQALGLGLQFLLWYDEGEERNRGNFPPRFSGRQFPNYSSELNVNALELEDSALYLCARSGRDTEAFFGQGTRLTVV.

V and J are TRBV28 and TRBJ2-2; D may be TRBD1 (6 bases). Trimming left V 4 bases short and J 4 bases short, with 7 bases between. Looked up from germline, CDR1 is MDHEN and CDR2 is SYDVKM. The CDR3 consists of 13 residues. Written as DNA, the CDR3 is TGTGCCAGCAGTTCCAGGGGCACCGGGGAGCTGTTTTTT. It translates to CASSSRGTGELFF.

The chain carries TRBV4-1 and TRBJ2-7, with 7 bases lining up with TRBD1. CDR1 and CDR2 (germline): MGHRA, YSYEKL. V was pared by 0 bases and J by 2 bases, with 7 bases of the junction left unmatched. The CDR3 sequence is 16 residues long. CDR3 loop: CASSQDWTGETYEQYF. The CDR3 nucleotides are TGCGCCAGCAGCCAAGATTGGACAGGCGAAACCTACGAGCAGTACTTC.

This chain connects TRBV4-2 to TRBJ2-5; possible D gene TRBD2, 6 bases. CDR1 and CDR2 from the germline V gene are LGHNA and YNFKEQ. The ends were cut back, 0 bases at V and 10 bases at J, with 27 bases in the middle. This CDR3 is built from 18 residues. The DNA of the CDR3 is TGTGCCAGCAGCCAAGACTTGGCCGGGAGAACGCGCGGTGGGAACCAGTACTTC. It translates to CASSQDLAGRTRGGNQYF.

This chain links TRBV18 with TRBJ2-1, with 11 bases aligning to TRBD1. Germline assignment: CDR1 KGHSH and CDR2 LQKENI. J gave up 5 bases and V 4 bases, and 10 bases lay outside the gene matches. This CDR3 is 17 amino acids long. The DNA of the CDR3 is TGTGCCAGCTCACGGGGACAGGGGGTAGGCACAAACAATGAGCAGTTCTTC. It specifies CASSRGQGVGTNNEQFF.